This T cell receptor (beta chain) was identified in a study of brain T cells in children with intractable seizures. General study results and limits: HCMV serostatus was not known, and viral specificity came from CDR3 similarity only. Clones missing pre-surgery may reflect undersampling of that blood sample.

Turning to this clone: Its antigen is as yet unknown.

Method: immunoSEQ multiplex PCR; TCRdb's copy keeps in-frame clones and lacks some. This table holds about 120,000 clones, 85% to 95% found once. Germline-derived CDR1 and CDR2 are LNHNV and YYDKDF (reference sequence). This CDR3 comprises 17 residues. Losses at the gene ends were 5 bases for V and 2 bases for J; bases not matched to a gene: 10. The chain couples TRBV15 to TRBJ1-2; 11 bases are shared with TRBD1. This receptor was taken from a boy under two years old with hemimegalencephaly and intractable seizures. The input for sequencing was peripheral blood, taken at surgery. The CDR3 DNA sequence: TGTGCCACCAGCCTCGGGGGACAGGGGGGTACCAACTATGGCTACACCTTC. Translated: CATSLGGQGGTNYGYTF.